This entry is about one TCR beta chain. Its antigen is still unknown. These data belong to a study of early T cells in non-severe SARS-CoV-2 infection. At the level of the study: The authors sequenced bulk RNA from unsorted whole blood, leaving chains unpaired.

Individual cDNA molecules carried attached unique molecular identifiers. TCRdb re-called the 5' RACE reads through MiXCR, storing one row per CDR3 protein. The data contain 100,000 to 150,000 distinct CDR3 sequences, about 15% of them singletons. Study outcomes and limitations: Private and CD4 specificities were missed by VDJdb matching, skewed to anti-spike CD8.

The germline V gene has CDR1 SGHRS and CDR2 YFSETQ. This CDR3 region has 15 residues. V lost 4 bases and J 5 bases, leaving 17 bases between the germline ends. Sequencing was done on a sample of whole blood. This receptor was identified in an adult who was a healthcare worker with PCR-confirmed SARS-CoV-2 infection or an uninfected control (not recorded which). The V and J genes are TRBV5-1 and TRBJ2-3, with a weak D call TRBD2 (7 bases). The CDR3 is CASSRLTGRGDTQYF. DNA for the CDR3: TGCGCCAGCAGCCGACTAACAGGGAGGGGAGATACGCAGTATTTT.